The rows below give T cell receptor beta chains drawn from one sample of a study of healthy donors' naive CD4 and CD8 T cells. TCRdb analysed the reads with MiXCR anew, one entry per CDR3 protein. This sample yields around 180,000 distinct CDR3 sequences, of which about 70% are seen a single time; roughly 2.3% belongs to the top ten. The specimen was naive CD4+ and CD8+ T cells sorted from blood, pooled from several donors. The source is a pool of human donors in good health; the sample pools cells from several healthy donors. Each CDR3 is given without its conserved first and last residue.

V gene | CDR3 protein
TRBV11-2 | ASSVGWGETYEQY
TRBV6-5 | ASRIRNFDNEQF
TRBV29-1 | SVDPGDRAFYNEQF
TRBV4-2 | ASSQDRGRNTEAF
TRBV30 | AWRRPGLAGNYNEQF
TRBV29-1 | ATGANVLT
TRBV19 | ASSILGGLDTGELF
TRBV30 | AHRTYPEAF
TRBV27 | ASSSRTGGITGANVLT
TRBV6-2/TRBV6-3 | ASSYSGGSLAGELF
TRBV6-1 | ASSEGRDQPQH
TRBV5-1 | ASSTEGTEAF
TRBV15 | ATSRDTGLDRDTQY
TRBV5-6 | ASSLERGPGVEGYT
TRBV29-1 | SVETGEGETQY
TRBV6-2/TRBV6-3 | ASSYYNNEQF
TRBV29-1 | SFGRAEQF
TRBV29-1 | SVATDGTNPEQY
TRBV29-1 | SVGGGRTETQY
TRBV5-6 | ASSLGGQTYEQY
TRBV29-1 | SVDGTDQGRVYNEQF
TRBV29-1 | SVEHVYNEQF
TRBV11-2 | ASRGRGSGNTIY
TRBV2 | ASSAVGQGKSEQY
TRBV29-1 | SVTPPNTGELF
TRBV27 | ASSLSTGEYTEAF
TRBV2 | ASSPRRNYNEQF
TRBV5-1 | ASSLYTDTEAF
TRBV19 | ASSITGIPEAF
TRBV12-3/TRBV12-4 | ASSFSVGRLPTEAEQY
TRBV20-1 | SAPDSSSGNTIY
TRBV19 | ASSIGFRTGGLAGKYEQY
TRBV15 | ATTRDRTSPLH
TRBV24-1 | ATSRSTDTQY
TRBV10-2 | ASSDRLADTDTQY
TRBV6-1 | ASSEETSGFSYEQY
TRBV5-1 | ASSPLSGEDVEQY
TRBV29-1 | SVGDPNQPQH
TRBV29-1 | SVDGGDGHGYT
TRBV6-2/TRBV6-3 | ASSDREGREAF
TRBV29-1 | SALSDEQF
TRBV2 | ASSSQGHYGYT